This T cell receptor (beta chain) was obtained from a study of blood T cell repertoires in COVID-19. Across the whole study: Acute and convalescent COVID-19 specimens originated in the United States, Italy and Spain. In each case, the material was cDNA or gDNA derived from T cells, B-cell-depleted T cells, or PBMCs.

Germline V gene sequence: CDR1 SGHVS, CDR2 FNYEAQ. The CDR3 runs 16 residues. Trimming stripped 4 bases from V and 7 bases from J, with 22 bases between. This clone has only one observation. As originally analysed: For nucleated cells, counts were estimated from reference gene primer amplification. Produced via immunoSEQ multiplex PCR; TCRdb's table is partial and in-frame only. V and J calls and clone size follow that table, whereas D and trimming were derived from the DNA. The sample lists around 240,000 clones, about 90% occurring once. The TCR sequence derives from a woman in her twenties or thirties who had recovered from COVID-19. The sample was peripheral blood. J is TRBJ1-2 and V is TRBV7-6; a weak D match, TRBD1 (6 bases). The CDR3 region has the DNA TGTGCCAGCAGCTCCTCAGGAGGGGGGGGCGTGAGTGGCTACACCTTC. This gives the protein CASSSSGGGGVSGYTF.